The 13 T cell receptor beta chains in this list originate from one sample, sequenced in a study of T cells after yellow fever vaccination. TCRdb analysed the 5' RACE reads with MiXCR anew, one entry per CDR3 protein. The data hold about 74,000 distinct CDR3 sequences, with approximately 7% observed a single time. This material consisted of CD8+ T cells sorted from PBMCs, taken 5 to 6 days after the first yellow fever vaccination. The receptor set was obtained from a man aged 18 to 29 who received the YFV17D yellow fever vaccine.

This clonotype was found a few times. The chain has TRBV4-2 and TRBJ2-7; D ambiguous. The CDR3 has 12 residues. Deletions cut 4 bases from V and 4 bases from J, with 8 bases between. Germline CDR1 and CDR2: LGHNA and YNFKEQ. The CDR3 protein is CASSRKGYEQYF. DNA for the CDR3: TGTGCCAGCAGCCGAAAGGGTTACGAGCAGTACTTC.

This clonotype was detected ten times or more. This chain connects TRBV4-3 to TRBJ1-5; D is uncertain. In germline, CDR1 is LGHNA, CDR2 YSLEER. There are 19 residues in the CDR3. The V gene lost 0 bases and the J gene lost 0 bases, with 18 bases spanning the gap. CDR3 in amino acids: CASSQERSGPEYSNQPQHF. Written as DNA, the CDR3 is TGCGCCAGCAGCCAAGAGAGGTCCGGTCCAGAGTATAGCAATCAGCCCCAGCATTTT.

This clonotype was picked up a small number of times. The genes are TRBV5-6 and TRBJ1-1; D may be TRBD1 (6 bases). Trimming stripped 0 bases from V and 1 base from J, with 13 bases between. The CDR3 is made up of 16 amino acids. CDR1 and CDR2 from the germline V gene are SGHDT and YYEEEE. The CDR3, as DNA: TGTGCCAGCAGCTTGGCTTCGACAGGCGCGAACACTGAAGCTTTCTTT. Its translation is CASSLASTGANTEAFF.

The chain couples TRBV4-3 to TRBJ1-2; D is unresolved. Germline V gene sequence: CDR1 LGHNA, CDR2 YSLEER. CDR3 length: 15 residues. V was shortened by 1 base and J by 1 base, with 10 bases between the two germline ends. DNA for the CDR3: TGCGCCAGCAGCCAAGGTGTCGTTGGTAACTATGGCTACACCTTC. Its protein product is CASSQGVVGNYGYTF.

The V and J genes are TRBV29-1 and TRBJ2-3; TRBD2 is a possible D gene (6 bases). V was pared by 4 bases and J by 6 bases, with 17 bases between. The CDR3 extends over 14 amino acids. CDR1 and CDR2 from the germline V gene are SQVTM and ANQGSEA. CDR3 amino acids: CSVVLAGSGDTQYF. CDR3 DNA sequence: TGCAGCGTTGTTCTTGCGGGGTCGGGCGATACGCAGTATTTT.

This clonotype came up many times. V and J are TRBV27 and TRBJ1-2; maybe TRBD1 (5 bases). Germline lookup yields CDR1 MNHEY and CDR2 SMNVEV (reference sequence). The V gene lost 0 bases and the J gene lost 6 bases, with 11 bases spanning the gap. This CDR3 region has 14 residues. CDR3 protein: CASSLSGVLHGYTF. CDR3 DNA: TGTGCCAGCAGTTTATCGGGGGTCCTCCATGGCTACACCTTC.

The table lists this clonotype with a few counts. V usage is TRBV18 and J usage is TRBJ1-4, with D possibly being TRBD1 (5 bases). The CDR3 runs to 13 residues. The germline V gene encodes CDR1 KGHSH and CDR2 LQKENI. V was clipped by 6 bases and J by 7 bases, with 12 bases between them. Here the CDR3 reads CASSPGTPEKLFF. The DNA for the CDR3 is TGTGCCAGCTCCCCCGGGACTCCTGAAAAACTGTTTTTT.

The chain has TRBV29-1 and TRBJ2-2, with 9 bases identical to TRBD1. V was clipped by 6 bases and J by 6 bases; unmatched bases: 11. Germline CDR1 is SQVTM and CDR2 is ANQGSEA. The CDR3 spans 15 residues. The CDR3 reads CSVLPRDRVAGELFF. CDR3 in DNA: TGCAGCGTCCTCCCCCGGGACAGGGTAGCCGGGGAGCTGTTTTTT.

The chain combines TRBV12-3 or TRBV12-4 with TRBJ1-1, with D possibly TRBD1 on 5 matching bases. The CDR3 is 13 amino acids. Trimming cost V 6 bases and J 3 bases, with 11 bases left between them. The CDR3 region is CASRHTGHTEAFF. As DNA, the CDR3 is TGTGCCAGCAGACATACAGGACACACTGAAGCTTTCTTT.

The V gene is TRBV12-3 or TRBV12-4, the J gene TRBJ1-5, with 7 nucleotides matching TRBD1. V was clipped by 6 bases and J by 3 bases; unmatched bases: 5. This CDR3 comprises 14 residues. This chain's CDR3 is CASSPTGDNQPQHF. CDR3 nucleotide sequence: TGTGCCAGCAGCCCCACAGGGGACAATCAGCCCCAGCATTTT.

This chain joins TRBV4-1 and TRBJ1-4, with D unresolved. The CDR3 is made up of 16 amino acids. Germline CDR1 MGHRA, CDR2 YSYEKL. Trimming pared 1 base from V and 0 bases from J, leaving 9 bases between. The CDR3 spells CASSQGRQSTNEKLFF. The CDR3 DNA reads TGCGCCAGCAGCCAAGGACGGCAATCAACTAATGAAAAACTGTTTTTT.

This CDR3 is CASSLGDRGLQETQYF. The CDR3 DNA follows: TGTGCCAGCAGCTTAGGGGACAGGGGTCTCCAAGAGACCCAGTACTTC. The chain links TRBV7-9 to TRBJ2-5; 10 nucleotides agree with TRBD1. V gave up 1 base and J gave up 1 base; unmatched junction bases: 3. This CDR3 has 16 amino acids. The germline V gene has CDR1 SEHNR and CDR2 FQNEAQ (reference sequence).

The chain couples TRBV7-9 to TRBJ2-7, with TRBD1 matching over 10 bases. The V gene end was trimmed by 2 bases and the J gene end by 6 bases; junction bases not matched to a gene: 7. This CDR3 is 15 amino acids long. Per germline, CDR1 SEHNR and CDR2 FQNEAQ (reference sequence). CDR3 DNA: TGTGCCAGCAGCTTACAGGGACAGGGGCCACCCGAGCAGTACTTC. The encoded protein is CASSLQGQGPPEQYF.